One and the same sample provided the 8 T cell receptor beta chains below, sequenced in a study of brain metastases from non-small cell lung cancer (dated by TCRdb to between 2018 and 2021). Receptors were amplified or captured by the immunoSEQ multiplex PCR assay. TCRdb holds this immuneACCESS table with in-frame rearrangements only. Some clones are missing; in checked studies, unresolved V genes explain under half, and the rest has no known cause. The sample table contains roughly 15,000 clones; only one count was recorded for under 85% of them. The top ten hold approximately 7.7% of the sample. The sequencing input was primary lung tumor tissue. The sample's cell subset or site label, in plain terms: primary lung tumor paired with brain metastasis. Source of these receptors: a donor aged 40 or over with non-small cell lung cancer.

V is TRBV5-1 and J is TRBJ2-3; D might be TRBD2 (7 bases). Per germline, CDR1 SGHRS and CDR2 YFSETQ. The CDR3 is made up of 15 amino acids. V was clipped by 0 bases and J by 6 bases, with 14 bases between them. DNA for the CDR3: TGCGCCAGCAGCTTGGCCCCCGGGGGGCGGGATACGCAGTATTTT. This gives the protein CASSLAPGGRDTQYF.

The genes are TRBV21-1 and TRBJ2-7; the table's D call, TRBD1, was not checked against the DNA. TRBV21-1 has pseudogene status. The CDR3 spans 20 residues. The CDR3 here is CASSNGTGGFWALIHYEQYF. In nucleotides, the CDR3 is TGTGCCAGCAGCAACGGGACAGGGGGCTTCTGGGCCTTGATCCACTACGAGCAGTACTTC.

V gene TRBV9 combines with J gene TRBJ2-4, with TRBD1 identical over 7 bases. Germline CDR1 reads SGDLS; CDR2 reads YYNGEE. This CDR3 is built from 14 residues. V lost 4 bases to trimming and J lost 9 bases; unmatched junction nucleotides: 10. CDR3 sequence (DNA): TGTGCCAGCAGCAGAAGACAGGGAGAGAGCATTCAGTACTTC. The encoded protein is CASSRRQGESIQYF.

The chain combines TRBV4-2 with TRBJ2-2; 8 nucleotides align to TRBD1. V lost 4 bases, J lost 6 bases, and 7 bases stayed unmatched. The germline CDR1 and CDR2 sequences are LGHNA and YNFKEQ. The CDR3 has 15 residues. The CDR3: CASSPGQGPSGELFF. The CDR3 DNA reads TGTGCCAGCAGCCCAGGACAGGGACCTTCCGGGGAGCTGTTTTTT.

The chain uses TRBV6-5 and TRBJ1-6; D not resolved. V lost 7 bases to trimming and J lost 8 bases, with 12 bases between them. The germline gives CDR1 MNHEY, CDR2 SVGAGI. The CDR3 is 13 residues long. CDR3 in amino acids: CASTLERHSPLHF. CDR3 coding DNA: TGTGCCAGCACCCTTGAAAGGCATTCACCCCTCCACTTT.

The chain combines TRBV2 with TRBJ1-1; D uncertain. This CDR3 has 13 amino acids. Germline CDR1 is SNHLY and CDR2 is FYNNEI. Trimming removed 4 bases at V and 1 base at J, with 7 bases between. In DNA form, the CDR3 reads TGTGCCAGCAGTGTCTCGGGGAACACTGAAGCTTTCTTT. Its protein product is CASSVSGNTEAFF.

The rearrangement uses TRBV4-2 and TRBJ2-3, with 12 nucleotides matching TRBD1. Germline loops: CDR1 LGHNA, CDR2 YNFKEQ. Unmatched junction bases numbered 7, after V lost 2 bases and J lost 7 bases. The CDR3 has 16 residues. The CDR3 reads CASSQYGTGGSNTQYF. Written as DNA, the CDR3 is TGTGCCAGCAGCCAATATGGGACAGGGGGCTCAAATACGCAGTATTTT.

The chain employs TRBV7-8 and TRBJ1-5; no clear D gene. The CDR3 covers 13 residues. V lost 4 bases and J lost 0, with 4 bases in between. Per the germline V gene, CDR1 is SGHVS and CDR2 is FQNEAQ. The CDR3: CASSSYSNQPQHF. The CDR3 DNA reads TGTGCCAGCAGCTCTTATAGCAATCAGCCCCAGCATTTT.